The present TCR beta chain was sequenced within a study of control samples from healthy donors and cancer patients. TCRdb keeps only in-frame clones here, not all; method: immunoSEQ multiplex PCR. Counted here are 85,000 to 90,000 clones, more than 75% occurring once; the ten biggest clones make up around 21%. V lost 1 base and J lost 8, with 12 bases in between. Germline CDR1 reads SGDLS; CDR2 reads YYNGEE. This CDR3 has 13 amino acids. V is TRBV9 and J is TRBJ1-2; D gene unclear. This sequence was found in a man younger than 45 in good health. The specimen was blood. CDR3 in amino acids: CASSVMGIHGYTF. The CDR3 region has the DNA TGTGCCAGCAGCGTAATGGGTATTCACGGCTACACCTTC.